This TCR beta chain is from a study of blood T cell repertoires in COVID-19. The CDR3 has 16 amino acids. Profiled with immunoSEQ multiplex PCR; TCRdb holds only in-frame clones, not every one. The repertoire has some 230,000 clones, approximately 80% of them found once; the top ten carry approximately 1.3%. The chain carries TRBV21-1 and TRBJ1-1. TRBV21-1 is given as a pseudogene. This clonotype was sampled from a woman in her thirties or forties with acute COVID-19. Sequencing was performed on PBMCs or T cells enriched from blood (not recorded which). The CDR3 DNA follows: TGTGCCAGCAGCAAGCGTACTCCCCGAGGGAACACTGAAGCTTTCTTT. Its protein is CASSKRTPRGNTEAFF.